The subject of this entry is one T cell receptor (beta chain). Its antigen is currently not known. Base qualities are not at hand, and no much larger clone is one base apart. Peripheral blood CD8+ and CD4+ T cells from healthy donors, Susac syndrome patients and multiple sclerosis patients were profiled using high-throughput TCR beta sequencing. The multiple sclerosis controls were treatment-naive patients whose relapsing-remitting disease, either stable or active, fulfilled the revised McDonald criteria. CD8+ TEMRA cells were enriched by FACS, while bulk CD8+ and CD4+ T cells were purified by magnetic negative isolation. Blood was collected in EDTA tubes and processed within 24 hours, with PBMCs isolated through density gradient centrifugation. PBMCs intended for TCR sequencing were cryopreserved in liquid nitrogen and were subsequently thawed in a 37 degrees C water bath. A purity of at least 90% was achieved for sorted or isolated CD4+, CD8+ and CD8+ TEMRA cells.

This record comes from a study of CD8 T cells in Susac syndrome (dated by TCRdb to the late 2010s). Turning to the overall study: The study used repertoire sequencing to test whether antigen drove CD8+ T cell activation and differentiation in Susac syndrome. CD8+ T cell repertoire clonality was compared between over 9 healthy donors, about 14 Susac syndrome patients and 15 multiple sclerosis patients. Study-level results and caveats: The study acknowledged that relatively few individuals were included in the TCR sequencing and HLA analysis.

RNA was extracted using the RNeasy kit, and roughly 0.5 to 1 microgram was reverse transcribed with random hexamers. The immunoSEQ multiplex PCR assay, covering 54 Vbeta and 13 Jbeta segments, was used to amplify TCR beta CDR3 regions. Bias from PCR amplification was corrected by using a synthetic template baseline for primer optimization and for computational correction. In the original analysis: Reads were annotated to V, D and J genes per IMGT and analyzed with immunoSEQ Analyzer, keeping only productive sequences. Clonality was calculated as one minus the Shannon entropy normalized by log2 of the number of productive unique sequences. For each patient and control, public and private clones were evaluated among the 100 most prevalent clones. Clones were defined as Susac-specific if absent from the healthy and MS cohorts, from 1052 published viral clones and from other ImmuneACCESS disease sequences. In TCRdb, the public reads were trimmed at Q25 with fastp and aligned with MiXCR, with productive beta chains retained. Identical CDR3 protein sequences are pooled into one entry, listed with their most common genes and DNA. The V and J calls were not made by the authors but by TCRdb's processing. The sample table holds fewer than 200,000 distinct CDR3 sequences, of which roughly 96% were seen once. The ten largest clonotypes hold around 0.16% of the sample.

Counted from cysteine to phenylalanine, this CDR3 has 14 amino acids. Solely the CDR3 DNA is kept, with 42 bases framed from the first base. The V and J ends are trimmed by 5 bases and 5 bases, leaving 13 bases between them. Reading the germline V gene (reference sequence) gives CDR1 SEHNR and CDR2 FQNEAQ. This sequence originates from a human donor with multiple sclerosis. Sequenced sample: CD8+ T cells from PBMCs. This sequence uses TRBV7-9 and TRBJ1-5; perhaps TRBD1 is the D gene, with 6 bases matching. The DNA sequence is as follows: TGTGCCAGCAGCCTTCCGGACAGAGATCAGCCCCAGCATTTT. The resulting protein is CASSLPDRDQPQHF.